Sequencing of this TCR beta chain was carried out in a study of cytotoxic CD8 clonotypes in ibrutinib-treated CLL. The germline V gene has CDR1 SGHTA and CDR2 FQGTGA. Trimming removed 5 bases from V and 7 bases from J, with 14 bases in between. This CDR3 has 13 amino acids. The table came from immunoSEQ multiplex PCR; TCRdb's copy has only in-frame clones and leaves some out. This sample has more than 25,000 clones, with about 80% found just once. Sequenced material: PBMCs, taken after 36 months of ibrutinib treatment. This chain uses TRBV7-3 with TRBJ1-1; D may be TRBD1 (6 bases). The TCR sequence derives from a human donor with chronic lymphocytic leukemia. CDR3 loop: CASSIQGWGEAFF. CDR3 in DNA: TGTGCCAGCAGCATTCAGGGGTGGGGTGAAGCTTTCTTT.